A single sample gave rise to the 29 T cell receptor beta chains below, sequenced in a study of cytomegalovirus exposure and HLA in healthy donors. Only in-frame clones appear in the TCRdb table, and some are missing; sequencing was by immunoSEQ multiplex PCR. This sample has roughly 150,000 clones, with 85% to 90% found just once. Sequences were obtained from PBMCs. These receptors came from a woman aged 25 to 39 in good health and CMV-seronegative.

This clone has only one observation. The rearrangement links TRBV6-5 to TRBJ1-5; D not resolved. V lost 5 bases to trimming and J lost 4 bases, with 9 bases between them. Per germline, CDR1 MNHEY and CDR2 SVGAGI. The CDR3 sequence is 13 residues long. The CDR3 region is CASSPWGNQPQHF. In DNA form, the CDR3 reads TGTGCCAGCAGTCCTTGGGGTAATCAGCCCCAGCATTTT.

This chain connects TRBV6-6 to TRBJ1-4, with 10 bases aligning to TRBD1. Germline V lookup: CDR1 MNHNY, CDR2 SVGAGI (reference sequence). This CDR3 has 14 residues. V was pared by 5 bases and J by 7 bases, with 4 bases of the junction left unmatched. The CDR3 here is CASSKTGGIEKLFF. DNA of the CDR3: TGTGCCAGCAGTAAGACAGGGGGCATTGAAAAACTGTTTTTT.

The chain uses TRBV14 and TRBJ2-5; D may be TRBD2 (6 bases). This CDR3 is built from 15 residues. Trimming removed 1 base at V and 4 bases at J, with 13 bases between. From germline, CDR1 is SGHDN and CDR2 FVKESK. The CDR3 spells CASSQVGRGGETQYF. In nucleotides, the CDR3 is TGTGCCAGCAGCCAAGTAGGTCGGGGAGGAGAGACCCAGTACTTC.

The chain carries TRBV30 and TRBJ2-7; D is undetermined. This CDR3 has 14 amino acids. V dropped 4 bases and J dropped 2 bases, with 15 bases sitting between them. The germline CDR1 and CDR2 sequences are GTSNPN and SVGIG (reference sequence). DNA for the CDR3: TGTGCCTGGAATCCTCGCGACGGAACCTACGAGCAGTACTTC. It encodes CAWNPRDGTYEQYF.

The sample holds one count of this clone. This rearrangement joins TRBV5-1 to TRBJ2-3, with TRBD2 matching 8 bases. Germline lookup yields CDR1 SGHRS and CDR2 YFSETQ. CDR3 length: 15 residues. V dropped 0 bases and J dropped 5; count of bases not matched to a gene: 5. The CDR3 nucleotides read TGCGCCAGCAGCTTGGACGCCGGGACTAGAGATACGCAGTATTTT. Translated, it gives CASSLDAGTRDTQYF.

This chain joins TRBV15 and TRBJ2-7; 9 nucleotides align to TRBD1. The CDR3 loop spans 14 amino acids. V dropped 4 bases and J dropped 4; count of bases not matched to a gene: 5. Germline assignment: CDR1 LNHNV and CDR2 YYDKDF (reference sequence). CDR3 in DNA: TGTGCCACCAGCACTGGGACAGGGAGATACGAGCAGTACTTC. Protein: CATSTGTGRYEQYF.

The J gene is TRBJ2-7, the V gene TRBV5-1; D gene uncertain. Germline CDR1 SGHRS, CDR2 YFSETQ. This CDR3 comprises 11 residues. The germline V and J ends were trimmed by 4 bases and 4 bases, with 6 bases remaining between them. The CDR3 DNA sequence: TGCGCCAGCAGCGTGGGTTACGAGCAGTACTTC. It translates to CASSVGYEQYF.

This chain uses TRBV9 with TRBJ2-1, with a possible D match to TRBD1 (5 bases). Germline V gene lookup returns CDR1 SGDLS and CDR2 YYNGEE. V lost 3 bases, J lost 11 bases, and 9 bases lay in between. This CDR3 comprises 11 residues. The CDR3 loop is CASSESGKQFF. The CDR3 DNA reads TGTGCCAGCAGCGAGTCAGGGAAGCAGTTCTTC.

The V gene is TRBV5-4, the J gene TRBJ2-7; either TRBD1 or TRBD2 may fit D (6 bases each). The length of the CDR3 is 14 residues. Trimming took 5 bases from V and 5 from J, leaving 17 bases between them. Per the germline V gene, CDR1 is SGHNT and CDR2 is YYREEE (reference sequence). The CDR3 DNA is TGTGCCAGCAGACTGGGGGGCGCAGCTCACGAGCAGTACTTC. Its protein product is CASRLGGAAHEQYF. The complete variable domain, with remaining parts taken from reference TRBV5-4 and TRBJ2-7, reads ETGVTQSPTHLIKTRGQQVTLRCSSQSGHNTVSWYQQALGQGPQFIFQYYREEENGRGNFPPRFSGLQFPNYSSELNVNALELDDSALYLCASRLGGAAHEQYFGPGTRLTVT.

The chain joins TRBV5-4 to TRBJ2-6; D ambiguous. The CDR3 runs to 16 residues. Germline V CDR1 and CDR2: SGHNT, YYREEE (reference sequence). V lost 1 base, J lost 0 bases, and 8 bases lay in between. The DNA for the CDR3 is TGTGCCAGCAGCTTGTCGCTGCCCTCTGGGGCCAACGTCCTGACTTTC. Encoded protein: CASSLSLPSGANVLTF.

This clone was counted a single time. DNA for the CDR3: TGTGCCAGTAGTGCCGGGACTAGCGGGATCTACGAGCAGTACTTC. Translated, it gives CASSAGTSGIYEQYF. V and J are TRBV19 and TRBJ2-7; 13 bases fit TRBD2. The V and J ends lost 5 bases and 3 bases, in that order; junction bases with no gene match: 4. The CDR3 runs to 15 residues. Germline V lookup: CDR1 LNHDA, CDR2 SQIVND (reference sequence).

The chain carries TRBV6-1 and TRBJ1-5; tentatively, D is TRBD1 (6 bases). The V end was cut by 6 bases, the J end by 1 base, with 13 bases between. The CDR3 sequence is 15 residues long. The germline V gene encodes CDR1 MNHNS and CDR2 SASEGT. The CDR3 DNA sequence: TGTGCCAGCAGCCACAGGGATCGGAGCAATCAGCCCCAGCATTTT. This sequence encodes CASSHRDRSNQPQHF.

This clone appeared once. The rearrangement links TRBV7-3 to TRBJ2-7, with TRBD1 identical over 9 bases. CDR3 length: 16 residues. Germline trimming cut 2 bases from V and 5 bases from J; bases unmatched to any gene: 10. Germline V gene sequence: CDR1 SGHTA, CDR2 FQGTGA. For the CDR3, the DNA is TGTGCCAGCAGCTTAGGGGCCGGGACAGGGATCGACGAGCAGTACTTC. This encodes CASSLGAGTGIDEQYF.

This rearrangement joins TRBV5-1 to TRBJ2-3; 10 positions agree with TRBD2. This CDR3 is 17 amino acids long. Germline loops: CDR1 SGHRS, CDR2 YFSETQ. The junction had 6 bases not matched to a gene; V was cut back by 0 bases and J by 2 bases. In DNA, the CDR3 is TGCGCCAGCAGCTTGGGAACTAGCGGGATCCCCACAGATACGCAGTATTTT. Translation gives CASSLGTSGIPTDTQYF.

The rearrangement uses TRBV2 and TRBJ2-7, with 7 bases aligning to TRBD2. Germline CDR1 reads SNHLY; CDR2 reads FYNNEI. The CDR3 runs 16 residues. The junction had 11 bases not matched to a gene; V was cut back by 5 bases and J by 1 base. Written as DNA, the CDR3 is TGTGCCAGCAGTCCCTGGGCGGGAGAGGGGTCCTACGAGCAGTACTTC. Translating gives CASSPWAGEGSYEQYF. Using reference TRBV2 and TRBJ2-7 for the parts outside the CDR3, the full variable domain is EPEVTQTPSHQVTQMGQEVILRCVPISNHLYFYWYRQILGQKVEFLVSFYNNEISEKSEIFDDQFSVERPDGSNFTLKIRSTKLEDSAMYFCASSPWAGEGSYEQYFGPGTRLTVT.

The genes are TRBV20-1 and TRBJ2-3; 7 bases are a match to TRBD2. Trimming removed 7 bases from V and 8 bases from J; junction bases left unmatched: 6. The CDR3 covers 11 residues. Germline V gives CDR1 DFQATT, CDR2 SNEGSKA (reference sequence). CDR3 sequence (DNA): TGCAGTGGGGGACCGGGAGGTACGCAGTATTTT. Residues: CSGGPGGTQYF.

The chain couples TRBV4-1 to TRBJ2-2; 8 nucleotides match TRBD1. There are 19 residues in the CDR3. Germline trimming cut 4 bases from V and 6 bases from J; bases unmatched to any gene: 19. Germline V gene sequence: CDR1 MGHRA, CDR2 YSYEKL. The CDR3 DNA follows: TGCGCCAGCAGCCCTTTTGAGGCAGGGGGCGCGTCGGACGCCGGGGAGCTGTTTTTT. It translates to CASSPFEAGGASDAGELFF.

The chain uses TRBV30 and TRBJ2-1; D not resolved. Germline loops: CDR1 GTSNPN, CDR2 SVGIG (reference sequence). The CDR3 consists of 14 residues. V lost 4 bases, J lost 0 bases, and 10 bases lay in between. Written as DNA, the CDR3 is TGTGCCTGGAAAGGAGCAGGCTCCTACAATGAGCAGTTCTTC. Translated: CAWKGAGSYNEQFF.

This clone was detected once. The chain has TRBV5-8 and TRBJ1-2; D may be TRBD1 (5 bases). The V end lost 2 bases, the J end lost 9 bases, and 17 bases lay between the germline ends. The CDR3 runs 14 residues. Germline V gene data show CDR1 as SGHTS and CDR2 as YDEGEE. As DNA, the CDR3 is TGTGCCAGCAGCTTCGTGGCAGGGCGCGTGAGCTACACCTTC. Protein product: CASSFVAGRVSYTF. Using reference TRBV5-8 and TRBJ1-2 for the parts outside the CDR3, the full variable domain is EAGVTQSPTHLIKTRGQQATLRCSPISGHTSVYWYQQALGLGLQFLLWYDEGEERNRGNFPPRFSGRQFPNYSSELNVNALELEDSALYLCASSFVAGRVSYTFGSGTRLTVV.

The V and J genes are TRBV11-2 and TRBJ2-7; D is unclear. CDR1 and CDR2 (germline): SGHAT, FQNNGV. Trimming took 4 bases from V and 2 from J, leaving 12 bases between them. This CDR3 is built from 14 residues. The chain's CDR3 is CASSSDVSPYEQYF. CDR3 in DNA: TGTGCCAGCAGCTCGGACGTATCCCCCTACGAGCAGTACTTC. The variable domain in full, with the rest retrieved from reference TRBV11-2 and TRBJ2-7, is EAGVAQSPRYKIIEKRQSVAFWCNPISGHATLYWYQQILGQGPKLLIQFQNNGVVDDSQLPKDRFSAERLKGVDSTLKIQPAKLEDSAVYLCASSSDVSPYEQYFGPGTRLTVT.

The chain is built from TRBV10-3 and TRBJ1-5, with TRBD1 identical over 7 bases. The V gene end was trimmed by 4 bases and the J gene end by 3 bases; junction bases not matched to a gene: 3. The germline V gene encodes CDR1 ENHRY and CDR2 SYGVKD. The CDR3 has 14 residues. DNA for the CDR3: TGTGCCATCAGTGCAGACAGGGTCAATCAGCCCCAGCATTTT. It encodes CAISADRVNQPQHF.

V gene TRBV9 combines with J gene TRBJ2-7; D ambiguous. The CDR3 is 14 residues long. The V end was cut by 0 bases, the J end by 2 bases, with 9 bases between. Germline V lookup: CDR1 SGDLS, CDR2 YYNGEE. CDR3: CASSVGGGTYEQYF. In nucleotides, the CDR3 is TGTGCCAGCAGCGTAGGGGGTGGGACCTACGAGCAGTACTTC.

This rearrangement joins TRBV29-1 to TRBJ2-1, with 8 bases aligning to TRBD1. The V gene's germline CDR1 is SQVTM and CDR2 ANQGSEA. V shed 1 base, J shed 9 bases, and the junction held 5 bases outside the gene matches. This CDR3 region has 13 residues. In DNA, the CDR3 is TGCAGCGTTGAAGGGACAGGGCGGGTTGAGCAGTTCTTC. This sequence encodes CSVEGTGRVEQFF.

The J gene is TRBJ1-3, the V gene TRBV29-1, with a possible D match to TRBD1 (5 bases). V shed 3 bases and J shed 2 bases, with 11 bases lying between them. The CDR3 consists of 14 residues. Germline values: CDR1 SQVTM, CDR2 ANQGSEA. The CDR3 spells CSVDVGLTGNTIYF. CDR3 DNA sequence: TGCAGCGTTGACGTGGGGCTAACTGGAAACACCATATATTTT.

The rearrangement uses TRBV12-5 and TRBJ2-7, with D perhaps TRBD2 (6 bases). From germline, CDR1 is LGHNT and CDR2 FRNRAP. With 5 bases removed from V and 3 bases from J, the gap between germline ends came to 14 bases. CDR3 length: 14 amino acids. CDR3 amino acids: CASGPGGLGYEQYF. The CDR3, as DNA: TGTGCTAGTGGTCCCGGGGGACTGGGCTACGAGCAGTACTTC.

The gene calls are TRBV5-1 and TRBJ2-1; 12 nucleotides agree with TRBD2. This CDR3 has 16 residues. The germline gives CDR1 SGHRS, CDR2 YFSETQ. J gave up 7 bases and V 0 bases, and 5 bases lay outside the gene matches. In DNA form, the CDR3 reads TGCGCCAGCAGCTTGGCGCGCCTAGCGGGGGGGAATGAGCAGTTCTTC. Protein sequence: CASSLARLAGGNEQFF.

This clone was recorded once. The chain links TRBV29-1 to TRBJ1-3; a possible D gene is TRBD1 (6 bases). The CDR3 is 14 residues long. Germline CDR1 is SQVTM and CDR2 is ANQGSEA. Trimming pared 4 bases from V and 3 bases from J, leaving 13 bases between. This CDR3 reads CSVASGGDGNTIYF. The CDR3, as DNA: TGCAGCGTTGCATCCGGGGGCGATGGAAACACCATATATTTT.

CDR3 bases: TGTGCCAGCAGCTTAGAGCTGAGTATAAGGGGCCGGAACACTGAAGCTTTCTTT. Protein sequence: CASSLELSIRGRNTEAFF. V gene TRBV7-9 combines with J gene TRBJ1-1; a weak D match, TRBD1 (5 bases). The germline V and J ends were trimmed by 1 base and 1 base, with 19 bases remaining between them. CDR3 length equals 18 residues. The germline CDR1 and CDR2 sequences are SEHNR and FQNEAQ (reference sequence).

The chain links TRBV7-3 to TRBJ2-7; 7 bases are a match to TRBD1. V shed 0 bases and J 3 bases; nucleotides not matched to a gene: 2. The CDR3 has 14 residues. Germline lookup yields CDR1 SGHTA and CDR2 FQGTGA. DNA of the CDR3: TGTGCCAGCAGCTTAACAGGGGGCATCTACGAGCAGTACTTC. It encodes CASSLTGGIYEQYF.